These 18 T cell receptor beta chains originate from one sample sequenced in a study of cytomegalovirus exposure and HLA in healthy donors. PCR involved 60 Vbeta and 13 Jbeta primers. Libraries were prepared by immunoSEQ multiplex PCR; TCRdb keeps only in-frame clonotypes and omits some of them. The table lists roughly 120,000 clones, about 80% of them singletons, with more than 8% in the top ten. Source material: PBMCs. These receptors all stem from a female donor in good health and CMV-seropositive.

The rearrangement links TRBV25-1 to TRBJ2-2; D is perhaps TRBD1 (5 bases). The CDR3 runs to 17 residues. Deletions cut 0 bases from V and 3 bases from J, with 14 bases between. In germline, CDR1 is MGHDK, CDR2 SYGVNS. In nucleotides, the CDR3 is TGTGCCAGCAGTGAATATCGGCAGGGATCCTACACCGGGGAGCTGTTTTTT. It specifies CASSEYRQGSYTGELFF.

The rearrangement links TRBV6-1 to TRBJ1-2; 8 bases are a match to TRBD1. Germline CDR1 is MNHNS and CDR2 is SASEGT. The V and J ends lost 6 bases and 7 bases, in that order; junction bases with no gene match: 4. The CDR3 length is 12 residues. Here the CDR3 reads CASRRDRFGYTF. Here the CDR3 DNA reads TGTGCCAGCAGACGGGACAGGTTTGGCTACACCTTC.

This chain connects TRBV29-1 to TRBJ2-7, with TRBD2 matching 13 bases. In germline, CDR1 is SQVTM, CDR2 ANQGSEA. The ends lost 4 bases at V and 1 base at J; junction bases unmatched: 10. The length of the CDR3 is 17 residues. DNA of the CDR3: TGCAGCGTTGCCGGACTAGCGGGGGTGAGGTTTTCCTACGAGCAGTACTTC. Translated, it gives CSVAGLAGVRFSYEQYF.

The V call is TRBV7-6, the J call TRBJ1-3, with no clear D. V lost 2 bases to trimming and J lost 6 bases, with 8 bases between them. Germline CDR1 is SGHVS and CDR2 is FNYEAQ. The CDR3 contains 13 residues. This chain's CDR3 is CASSLNPENTIYF. DNA of the CDR3: TGTGCCAGCAGCTTAAACCCAGAAAACACCATATATTTT.

This clone came up once. V gene TRBV5-1 combines with J gene TRBJ1-5; D is unclear. CDR3 length equals 14 residues. Germline assignment: CDR1 SGHRS and CDR2 YFSETQ. Trimming shortened V by 1 base and J by 2 bases, and 7 bases separated the two germline ends. The CDR3 coding sequence is TGCGCCAGCAGCTTGACGCGTGGCAATCAGCCCCAGCATTTT. Protein: CASSLTRGNQPQHF.

The chain recombines TRBV2 with TRBJ2-2; D possibly corresponds to TRBD1 (6 bases). From germline, CDR1 is SNHLY and CDR2 FYNNEI. The V gene lost 4 bases and the J gene lost 4 bases, with 13 bases spanning the gap. The CDR3 loop spans 15 amino acids. The CDR3 nucleotides are TGTGCCAGCAGTGGCCAGGGCAGGGGCACCGGGGAGCTGTTTTTT. It encodes CASSGQGRGTGELFF. Drawing the rest from reference TRBV2 and TRBJ2-2, the complete variable domain is EPEVTQTPSHQVTQMGQEVILRCVPISNHLYFYWYRQILGQKVEFLVSFYNNEISEKSEIFDDQFSVERPDGSNFTLKIRSTKLEDSAMYFCASSGQGRGTGELFFGEGSRLTVL.

This clone has only a few counts. The chain employs TRBV5-1 and TRBJ2-2; 8 nucleotides align to TRBD1. V was clipped by 4 bases and J by 5 bases; unmatched bases: 4. Germline V CDR1 and CDR2: SGHRS, YFSETQ. The length of the CDR3 is 14 residues. In DNA, the CDR3 is TGCGCCAGCAGCACTGACAGGGGTACCGGGGAGCTGTTTTTT. The encoded protein is CASSTDRGTGELFF.

The chain couples TRBV7-6 to TRBJ1-1; D is undetermined. Germline-derived CDR1 and CDR2 are SGHVS and FNYEAQ. V lost 5 bases and J 8 bases, leaving 12 bases between the germline ends. The CDR3 extends over 12 amino acids. The CDR3 sequence: CASSPLGREAFF. For the CDR3, the DNA is TGTGCCAGCAGCCCCCTCGGGAGGGAAGCTTTCTTT. The full variable domain, in which reference TRBV7-6 and TRBJ1-1 provide the parts outside the CDR3, is GAGVSQSPRYKVTKRGQDVALRCDPISGHVSLYWYRQALGQGPEFLTYFNYEAQQDKSGLPNDRFSAERPEGSISTLTIQRTEQRDSAMYRCASSPLGREAFFGQGTRLTVV.

The gene calls are TRBV7-2 and TRBJ1-1, with D uncertain. The CDR3 loop spans 14 amino acids. Germline V gene data show CDR1 as SGHTA and CDR2 as FQGNSA. V was trimmed by 5 bases and J by 2 bases, leaving 12 bases between them. The DNA for the CDR3 is TGTGCCAGCAGCCCCCCAGGCCTCAACACTGAAGCTTTCTTT. It specifies CASSPPGLNTEAFF.

The rearrangement joins TRBV15 to TRBJ1-2; D is unclear. CDR3 size: 11 residues. V shed 6 bases and J shed 13 bases, with 15 bases lying between them. In germline, CDR1 is LNHNV, CDR2 YYDKDF (reference sequence). CDR3 sequence: CATSRMPAGTF. CDR3 sequence (DNA): TGTGCCACCAGTCGGATGCCGGCGGGCACCTTC.

CDR3 sequence reads: CASSKTGDEGGYTF. The CDR3 DNA sequence: TGCGCCAGCAGCAAGACAGGGGATGAAGGTGGCTACACCTTC. The chain employs TRBV5-1 and TRBJ1-2; 8 bases are a match to TRBD1. Germline V gene data show CDR1 as SGHRS and CDR2 as YFSETQ. This CDR3 has 14 residues. The J segment lost 7 bases and the V segment lost 4 bases, leaving 9 bases of the junction unmatched.

The chain carries TRBV5-6 and TRBJ1-1; tentative D call: TRBD1 (5 bases). V dropped 1 base and J dropped 5 bases, with 12 bases sitting between them. The CDR3 spans 14 residues. Germline CDR1 reads SGHDT; CDR2 reads YYEEEE. The CDR3 here is CASSLRGYRTEAFF. Written as DNA, the CDR3 is TGTGCCAGCAGCTTGAGGGGCTACAGGACTGAAGCTTTCTTT.

The chain carries TRBV15 and TRBJ2-7; D remains ambiguous. V lost 0 bases and J lost 0, with 12 bases in between. The CDR3 spans 16 residues. The germline V gene has CDR1 LNHNV and CDR2 YYDKDF (reference sequence). The CDR3 here is CATSRETGTYSYEQYF. CDR3 coding DNA: TGTGCCACCAGCAGAGAGACTGGAACCTACTCCTACGAGCAGTACTTC.

The rearrangement uses TRBV6-5 and TRBJ1-1, with D perhaps matching TRBD1 (5 bases). Per germline, CDR1 MNHEY and CDR2 SVGAGI. The germline V and J ends were trimmed by 2 bases and 2 bases, with 9 bases remaining between them. The CDR3 covers 14 residues. The CDR3 DNA is TGTGCCAGCAGTTACGGACACCTCAACACTGAAGCTTTCTTT. Translated: CASSYGHLNTEAFF.

J is TRBJ1-2 and V is TRBV10-1, with no clear D. Between the trimmed V and J ends, which lost 2 bases and 2 bases, there was a span of 6 bases. Per germline, CDR1 WNHNN and CDR2 SYGVQD (reference sequence). The CDR3 has 13 residues. CDR3 in DNA: TGCGCCAGCAGTGAGAAGGAGAACTATGGCTACACCTTC. Translated: CASSEKENYGYTF.

The rearrangement joins TRBV7-8 to TRBJ2-5; D uncertain. V was pared by 2 bases and J by 2 bases, with 6 bases between. The germline gives CDR1 SGHVS, CDR2 FQNEAQ. The CDR3 spans 13 residues. The CDR3 loop reads CASSLILQETQYF. In DNA, the CDR3 is TGTGCCAGCAGCTTAATTTTACAAGAGACCCAGTACTTC.

The chain has TRBV19 and TRBJ2-1; 10 bases are a match to TRBD2. The germline V gene encodes CDR1 LNHDA and CDR2 SQIVND (reference sequence). This CDR3 has 19 amino acids. V trimming: 3 bases; J trimming: 0 bases; junction bases outside the gene matches: 11. This CDR3 reads CASSIAGSGGPHSYNEQFF. The CDR3 DNA follows: TGTGCCAGTAGTATCGCGGGTAGCGGGGGGCCCCACTCCTACAATGAGCAGTTCTTC.

In this sample, this clone turned up a few times. The chain joins TRBV7-9 to TRBJ1-5; TRBD1 aligns across 9 bases. The germline CDR1 and CDR2 sequences are SEHNR and FQNEAQ (reference sequence). The CDR3 is made up of 15 amino acids. After removal of 4 bases from V and 4 bases from J, the junction contained 5 bases not matched to a gene. For the CDR3, the DNA is TGTGCCAGCAGCTCACAGGGGGCGAAGAATCAGCCCCAGCATTTT. It translates to CASSSQGAKNQPQHF.